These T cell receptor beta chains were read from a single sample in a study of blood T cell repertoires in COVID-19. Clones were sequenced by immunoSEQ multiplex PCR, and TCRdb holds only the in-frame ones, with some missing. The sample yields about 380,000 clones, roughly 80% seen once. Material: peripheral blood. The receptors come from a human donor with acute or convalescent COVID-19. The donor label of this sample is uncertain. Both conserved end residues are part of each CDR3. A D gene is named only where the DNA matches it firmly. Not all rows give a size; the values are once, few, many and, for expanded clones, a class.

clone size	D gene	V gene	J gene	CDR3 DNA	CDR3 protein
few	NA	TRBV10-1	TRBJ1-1	TGCGCCAGCAGTGGACGGGAGAACACTGAAGCTTTCTTT	CASSGRENTEAFF
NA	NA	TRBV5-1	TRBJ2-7	TGCGCCAGCAGCTGGGCTACAGGGGGGGGATACGAGCAGTACTTC	CASSWATGGGYEQYF
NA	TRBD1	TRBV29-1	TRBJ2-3	TGCAGCGCCAACCGGGACAGCCTTACAGATACGCAGTATTTT	CSANRDSLTDTQYF
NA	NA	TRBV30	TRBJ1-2	TGTGCCTGGAGTACCGGGGGTCAATCAGGCTACACCTTC	CAWSTGGQSGYTF
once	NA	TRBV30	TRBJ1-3	TGTGCCTGGGGGACGGGCTCTGGAAACACCATATATTTT	CAWGTGSGNTIYF
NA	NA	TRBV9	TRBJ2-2	TGTGCCAGCAGCCTCCAGGGCCGTGGCACCGGGGAGCTGTTTTTT	CASSLQGRGTGELFF
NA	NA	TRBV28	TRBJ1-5	TGTGCCAGCACGGAGGCAAAACAGCCCCAGCATTTT	CASTEAKQPQHF
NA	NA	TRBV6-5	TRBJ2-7	TGTGCCAGCAGGGACTCCACGAGTGAGCAGTACTTC	CASRDSTSEQYF
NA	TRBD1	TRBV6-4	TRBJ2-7	TGTGCCAGGGCAACCGGGACAGCCTACGAGCAGTACTTC	CARATGTAYEQYF
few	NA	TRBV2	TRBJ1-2	TGTGCCAGCGGGAGGAGGATCCGGGTGAATGGCTACACCTTC	CASGRRIRVNGYTF
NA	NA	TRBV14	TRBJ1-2	TGTGCCAGCAGCCAAGGAATCGGTTACCTATATGGCTACACCTTC	CASSQGIGYLYGYTF
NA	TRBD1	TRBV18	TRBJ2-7	TGTGCCAGCTCACCCGATGGACAGGGGATAAACGAGCAGTACTTC	CASSPDGQGINEQYF
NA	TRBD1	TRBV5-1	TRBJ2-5	TGCGCCAGCAGCTACTATCCGGGACAGGGGCAAGAGACCCAGTACTTC	CASSYYPGQGQETQYF
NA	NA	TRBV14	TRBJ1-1	TGTGCCAGCAGCCGACCAGGGTTAGGGAACACTGAAGCTTTCTTT	CASSRPGLGNTEAFF
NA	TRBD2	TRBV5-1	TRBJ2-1	TGCGCCAGCAGCTTGGGGCGGACTAGCGGGGGGAATGAGCAGTTCTTC	CASSLGRTSGGNEQFF
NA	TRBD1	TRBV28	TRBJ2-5	TGTGCCAGCAGCCCCGCCGGGACAGGCCGGGAGACCCAGTACTTC	CASSPAGTGRETQYF
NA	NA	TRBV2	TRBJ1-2	TGTGCCAGCAAAGATCCCAATGGGGGGAGAAACTATGGCTACACCTTC	CASKDPNGGRNYGYTF
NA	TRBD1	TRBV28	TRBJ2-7	TGTGCCAGCAGTCTACTTGGACAGGTCAATTCCTACGAGCAGTACTTC	CASSLLGQVNSYEQYF
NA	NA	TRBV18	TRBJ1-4	TGTGCCAGCTCACCAACAGGGACCGAGGGGATTGAAAAACTGTTTTTT	CASSPTGTEGIEKLFF
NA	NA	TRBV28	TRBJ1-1	TGTGCCAGCAATCTCCACAGGGCGAACACTGAAGCTTTCTTT	CASNLHRANTEAFF
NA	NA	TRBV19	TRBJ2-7	TGTGCCAGTAGTACCAACTCCGGGAGCTACGAGCAGTACTTC	CASSTNSGSYEQYF
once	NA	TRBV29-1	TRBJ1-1	TGCAGCGTTAAGGAGACAGCGAACACTGAAGCTTTCTTT	CSVKETANTEAFF
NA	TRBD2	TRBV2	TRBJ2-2	TGTGCCAGCAGGAGGGCTAGCGGGAGAGGGGAGCTGTTTTTT	CASRRASGRGELFF
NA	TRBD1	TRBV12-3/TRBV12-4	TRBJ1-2	TGTGCCAGCAGTTGGGGACAGGTGCGGGGCTACACCTTC	CASSWGQVRGYTF
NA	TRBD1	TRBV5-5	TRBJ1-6	TGTGCCAGCAGCCCACAGGGGAGCTCCTATAATTCACCCCTCCACTTT	CASSPQGSSYNSPLHF
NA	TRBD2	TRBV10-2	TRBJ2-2	TGCGCCAGCAGTAAGGGACTAGCGGGAGTTAGGGGCACCGGGGAGCTGTTTTTT	CASSKGLAGVRGTGELFF
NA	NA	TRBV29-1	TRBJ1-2	TGCAGCGTCGGGGGGTTAGGCCGAGGCTACACCTTC	CSVGGLGRGYTF
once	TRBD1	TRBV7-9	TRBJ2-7	TGTGCCAGCAGCCAATCTGGGACAGCAGTCGAGCAGTACTTC	CASSQSGTAVEQYF
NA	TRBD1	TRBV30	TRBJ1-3	TGTGCCTGGAGTTATCGACGGAACAGGGGGCTAAGAAACACCATATATTTT	CAWSYRRNRGLRNTIYF
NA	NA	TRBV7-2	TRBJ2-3	TGTGCCAGCAGCTTGTACGGGGTTTGGACAGATACGCAGTATTTT	CASSLYGVWTDTQYF
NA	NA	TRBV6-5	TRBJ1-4	TGTGCCAGCAGTTACTCGTGGCGGCGTAATGAAAAACTGTTTTTT	CASSYSWRRNEKLFF
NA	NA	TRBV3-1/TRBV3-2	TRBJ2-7	TGTGCCAGCAGCCCCCGTAGGGGCTACGAGCAGTACTTC	CASSPRRGYEQYF
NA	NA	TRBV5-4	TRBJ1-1	TGTGCCAGCAGCCCGCAATCACAGGGTGGCACTGAAGCTTTCTTT	CASSPQSQGGTEAFF
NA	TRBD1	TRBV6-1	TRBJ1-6	TGTGCCAGCAGTGAACTGGACAGGGTAATTTCACCCCTCCACTTT	CASSELDRVISPLHF
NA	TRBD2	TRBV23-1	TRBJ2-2	TGCGCCAGCAGTCTTCCGGGACTAGCCCATGGGGCCGGGGAGCTGTTTTTT	CASSLPGLAHGAGELFF
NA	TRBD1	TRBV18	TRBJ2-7	TGTGCCAGCTCACCATGGGACAGGGACGAGCAGTACTTC	CASSPWDRDEQYF
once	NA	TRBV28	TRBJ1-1	TGTGCCAGCAGTAGAGAACGTGCCGGGGGTGCTGAAGCTTTCTTT	CASSRERAGGAEAFF
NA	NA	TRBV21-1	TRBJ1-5	TGTGCCAGCTGCCAGGACAAGGTTAATCAGCCCCAGCATTTT	CASCQDKVNQPQHF
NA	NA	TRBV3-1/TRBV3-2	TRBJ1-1	TGTGCCAGCAGCCATTGGGGCGGGGGAATCACTGAAGCTTTCTTT	CASSHWGGGITEAFF
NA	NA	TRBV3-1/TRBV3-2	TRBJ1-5	TGTGCCAGCAGCCAAGGGTACAGGAGAAATCAGCCCCAGCATTTT	CASSQGYRRNQPQHF
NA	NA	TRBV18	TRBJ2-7	TGTGCCAGCTCGCCTGACAGCACCCTCGAGCAGTACTTC	CASSPDSTLEQYF
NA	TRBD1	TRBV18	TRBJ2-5	TGTGCCAGCTCACAAGGCCTGGGACAGGGGTCGGAGACCCAGTACTTC	CASSQGLGQGSETQYF
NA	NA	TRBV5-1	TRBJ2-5	TGCGCCAGCAGCTCCGAACAGGGGACTCAAGAGACCCAGTACTTC	CASSSEQGTQETQYF
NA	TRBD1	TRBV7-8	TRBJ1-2	TGTGCCAGCAGATCAACAGGGGGGGGTATAGGCTATGGCTACACCTTC	CASRSTGGGIGYGYTF
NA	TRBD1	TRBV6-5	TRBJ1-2	TGTGCCAGCGGGGACAGGGGAAACTATGGCTACACCTTC	CASGDRGNYGYTF
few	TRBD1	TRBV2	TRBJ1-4	TGTGCCAGCAGGCTAGATCGGGACAGGGGACAACTGTTTTTT	CASRLDRDRGQLFF
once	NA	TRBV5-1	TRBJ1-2	TGCGCCAGCAGTCGGCAGGGAGGGTCAGGCTACACCTTC	CASSRQGGSGYTF